This TCR beta chain was obtained from a study of CXCR3-negative and CXCR3-positive naive CD8 T cells. Study conclusions and caveats: Post-cryopreservation CXCR3 expression was partly diminished, and the bulk of assays employed fresh PBMCs. Against CXCR3-negative naive cells, CXCR3-positive naive cells showed more hydrophobic TRB CDR3s.

With UMI labels, 5' RACE was used to prepare the TRB cDNA libraries. TCRdb derives one entry per CDR3 protein from the 5' RACE reads, leaving out DNA. The table lists 150,000 or so distinct CDR3 sequences, with under 0.5% in the top ten. CD45RO-CCR7+CD27+CD95- defined naive CD8+ T cells. Concerning this clonotype: Its antigen is currently unknown.

The CDR3 has 16 amino acids. Per the germline V gene, CDR1 is MDHEN and CDR2 is SYDVKM. The sample consisted of naive CXCR3+ CD8+ T cells from blood. Stated subset: CD45RO-CCR7+CD27+CD95- naive CD8+ T cells expressing CXCR3 (TNR3+). This TCR was recovered from a human donor in good health. Some clones in this sample may be carry-over from other donors' samples. The chain employs TRBV28 and TRBJ2-3; absent DNA, TCRdb's TRBD1 call cannot be checked. CDR3 region: CASSFPSDRATDTQYF.